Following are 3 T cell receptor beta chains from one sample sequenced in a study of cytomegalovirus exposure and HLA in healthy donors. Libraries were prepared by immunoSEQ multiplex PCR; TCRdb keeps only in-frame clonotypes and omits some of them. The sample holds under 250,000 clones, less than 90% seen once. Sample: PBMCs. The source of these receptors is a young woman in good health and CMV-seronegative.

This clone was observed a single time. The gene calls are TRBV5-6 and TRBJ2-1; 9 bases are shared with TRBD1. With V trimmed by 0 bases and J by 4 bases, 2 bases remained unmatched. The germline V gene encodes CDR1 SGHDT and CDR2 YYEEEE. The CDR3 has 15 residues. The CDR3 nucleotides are TGTGCCAGCAGCTTGGTGGGACAGGGATACAATGAGCAGTTCTTC. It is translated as CASSLVGQGYNEQFF.

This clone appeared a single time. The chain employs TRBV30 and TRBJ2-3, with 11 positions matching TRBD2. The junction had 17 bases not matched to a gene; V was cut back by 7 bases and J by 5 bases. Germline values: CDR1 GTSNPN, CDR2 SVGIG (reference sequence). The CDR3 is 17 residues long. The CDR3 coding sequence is TGTGCCTTTAGCGGGCCAGTAGCGGGAGGGCATCAAGATACGCAGTATTTT. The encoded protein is CAFSGPVAGGHQDTQYF.

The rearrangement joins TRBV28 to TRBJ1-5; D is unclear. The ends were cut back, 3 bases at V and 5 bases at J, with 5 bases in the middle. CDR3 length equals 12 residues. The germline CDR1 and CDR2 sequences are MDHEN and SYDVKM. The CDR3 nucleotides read TGTGCCAGCAGTTTGGGGTATCAGCCCCAGCATTTT. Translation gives CASSLGYQPQHF.